This TCR beta chain was profiled in a study of shared clonotypes between healthy human individuals. CDR3 length: 15 residues. CDR1 is SGHTA, CDR2 FQGNSA, per germline. Trimming cost V 5 bases and J 2 bases, with 13 bases left between them. Some clones are missing from TCRdb's copy, which holds only in-frame ones; the method was immunoSEQ multiplex PCR. The table lists some 1.1 million clones, approximately 80% of them singletons, with about 0.89% in the top ten. V and J are TRBV7-2 and TRBJ1-5, with D tentatively TRBD1 (5 bases). The sequenced sample was memory CD4+ T cells from PBMCs. The subset was: CD45RA-negative fraction. This TCR came from a man aged 18 to 30 in good health. Some clones in this sample may be carry-over from other donors' samples. The CDR3 sequence is CASSLDGGGNQPQHF. The CDR3 nucleotides are TGTGCCAGCAGCCTAGACGGGGGAGGCAATCAGCCCCAGCATTTT.